Shown below are 29 T cell receptor beta chains from a single sample sequenced in a study of a mutant IDH1 vaccine in newly diagnosed glioma. Clones were read by immunoSEQ multiplex PCR, and TCRdb kept only the in-frame ones, dropping some. The table has 60,000 or so clones, 80% to 90% seen once; the top ten hold under 4.5%. No antigen is known for these receptors. Indicated time point: week 23, last vaccination. Every vaccine dose comprised 300 ug of mutant IDH1 20-mer peptide plus topical imiquimod. The material sequenced was PBMCs, taken from a glioma patient whose treatment included an IDH1 peptide vaccine. The source of these receptors is a man aged 25-45 years with glioma.

This rearrangement joins TRBV11-3 to TRBJ1-6; D gene ambiguous. V was clipped by 0 bases and J by 9 bases, with 6 bases between them. Germline values: CDR1 SGHNT, CDR2 YENEEA. The length of the CDR3 is 13 residues. CDR3 in DNA: TGTGCCAGCAGCTTAGATCGAGGTTCACCCCTCCACTTT. As protein: CASSLDRGSPLHF. Complete variable domain (other parts from reference TRBV11-3 and TRBJ1-6): EAGVVQSPRYKIIEKKQPVAFWCNPISGHNTLYWYLQNLGQGPELLIRYENEEAVDDSQLPKDRFSAERLKGVDSTLKIQPAELGDSAVYLCASSLDRGSPLHFGNGTRLTVT.

The chain uses TRBV7-9 and TRBJ1-1; D perhaps matches TRBD1 (5 bases). Germline values: CDR1 SEHNR, CDR2 FQNEAQ (reference sequence). Trimming stripped 10 bases from V and 1 base from J, with 7 bases between. The CDR3 covers 11 residues. The chain's CDR3 is CATGQNTEAFF. In DNA, the CDR3 is TGTGCCACCGGACAGAACACTGAAGCTTTCTTT.

The rearrangement links TRBV5-1 to TRBJ2-7; perhaps TRBD2 as D (5 bases). Looked up from germline, CDR1 is SGHRS and CDR2 is YFSETQ. Trimming cost V 2 bases and J 0 bases, with 12 bases left between them. There are 15 residues in the CDR3. The CDR3 sequence is CASSFFRGSSYEQYF. The CDR3 DNA reads as TGCGCCAGCAGCTTCTTCAGAGGGAGCTCCTACGAGCAGTACTTC.

This chain connects TRBV11-3 to TRBJ2-3; no reliable D call. CDR3 length: 14 amino acids. Trimming removed 0 bases from V and 7 bases from J, with 11 bases in between. Germline loops: CDR1 SGHNT, CDR2 YENEEA. The CDR3 sequence: CASSLDGAPHTQYF. The CDR3, as DNA: TGTGCCAGCAGCTTAGATGGCGCTCCACATACGCAGTATTTT.

V is TRBV6-5 and J is TRBJ2-5, with D hard to call. This CDR3 comprises 15 residues. The germline V gene encodes CDR1 MNHEY and CDR2 SVGAGI. V lost 4 bases to trimming and J lost 5 bases, with 17 bases between them. The CDR3: CASSFLNFLVETQYF. The CDR3 coding sequence is TGTGCCAGCAGTTTCCTTAACTTTTTAGTTGAGACCCAGTACTTC.

This clone appeared a single time. The CDR3 region has the DNA TGTGCCAGCAGCTACTCTCGGGGCAACGAGCAGTACTTC. It is translated as CASSYSRGNEQYF. The chain carries TRBV7-9 and TRBJ2-7; D may be TRBD1 or TRBD2 (5 bases each). V was cut by 4 bases and J by 5 bases, with 12 bases left in between. Germline values: CDR1 SEHNR, CDR2 FQNEAQ (reference sequence). The CDR3 covers 13 residues.

The chain joins TRBV27 to TRBJ2-1; TRBD2 agrees at 10 bases. The CDR3 runs 15 residues. The V gene end was trimmed by 4 bases and the J gene end by 3 bases; junction bases not matched to a gene: 3. Germline V gene data show CDR1 as MNHEY and CDR2 as SMNVEV (reference sequence). Written as DNA, the CDR3 is TGTGCCAGCAGTTCCCAGCGGGGGGGCTACAATGAGCAGTTCTTC. Encoded protein: CASSSQRGGYNEQFF.

This rearrangement joins TRBV6-5 to TRBJ1-5; D is uncertain. Deletions cut 7 bases from V and 9 bases from J, with 7 bases between. Per the germline V gene, CDR1 is MNHEY and CDR2 is SVGAGI. The CDR3 length is 10 residues. The DNA of the CDR3 is TGTGCCAGCAACAGACGGCCCCAGCATTTT. Protein sequence: CASNRRPQHF.

The chain combines TRBV5-1 with TRBJ1-1, with TRBD1 as a possible D gene (6 bases). Germline V gene lookup returns CDR1 SGHRS and CDR2 YFSETQ. The length of the CDR3 is 17 residues. V lost 0 bases, J lost 4 bases, and 19 bases lay in between. The CDR3 is CASSLGWGANLATEAFF. CDR3 DNA: TGCGCCAGCAGCTTGGGGTGGGGGGCGAACTTGGCCACTGAAGCTTTCTTT.

This chain uses TRBV6-1 with TRBJ1-1; D not resolved. The CDR3 covers 14 residues. Trimming pared 6 bases from V and 0 bases from J, leaving 11 bases between. The germline V gene has CDR1 MNHNS and CDR2 SASEGT. The CDR3 nucleotides read TGTGCCAGCAGCCAAGGAACAGTGAACACTGAAGCTTTCTTT. This encodes CASSQGTVNTEAFF.

The CDR3 loop is CASSFRVGYTEAFF. CDR3 bases: TGTGCCAGCAGTTTTCGGGTGGGTTACACTGAAGCTTTCTTT. The chain has TRBV28 and TRBJ1-1; unclear D gene. This CDR3 has 14 residues. The germline gives CDR1 MDHEN, CDR2 SYDVKM. V dropped 3 bases and J dropped 3 bases, with 11 bases sitting between them.

The chain joins TRBV19 to TRBJ2-1; D remains ambiguous. The CDR3 has 13 residues. Trimming took off 8 bases at V and 9 bases at J, with 17 bases between the two ends. The germline CDR1 and CDR2 sequences are LNHDA and SQIVND (reference sequence). Here the CDR3 reads CASRPQGNGEQFF. Written as DNA, the CDR3 is TGTGCCAGTCGCCCACAAGGAAATGGTGAGCAGTTCTTC. Variable domain in full (rest from reference TRBV19 and TRBJ2-1): DGGITQSPKYLFRKEGQNVTLSCEQNLNHDAMYWYRQDPGQGLRLIYYSQIVNDFQKGDIAEGYSVSREKKESFPLTVTSAQKNPTAFYLCASRPQGNGEQFFGPGTRLTVL.

This sequence joins TRBV28 and TRBJ1-5; 8 bases line up with TRBD1. The CDR3 has 14 amino acids. The germline V gene encodes CDR1 MDHEN and CDR2 SYDVKM. Losses at the gene ends were 5 bases for V and 6 bases for J; bases not matched to a gene: 6. This CDR3 is CASSPTGEIQPQHF. The CDR3 DNA follows: TGTGCCAGCAGTCCGACAGGGGAGATTCAGCCCCAGCATTTT.

CDR3 sequence reads: CASSRRGDPNTGELFF. Here the CDR3 DNA reads TGTGCCAGCAGCCGTCGGGGGGACCCGAACACCGGGGAGCTGTTTTTT. V usage is TRBV5-8 and J usage is TRBJ2-2; 7 nucleotides agree with TRBD2. CDR3 size: 16 residues. Germline CDR1 is SGHTS and CDR2 is YDEGEE. J was trimmed by 0 bases and V by 4 bases; bases with no gene match: 6.

Only one count was recorded for this clone. This chain links TRBV6-5 with TRBJ2-5; TRBD2 might be the D (6 bases). The CDR3 is 14 residues long. Germline lookup yields CDR1 MNHEY and CDR2 SVGAGI. Trimming shortened V by 5 bases and J by 2 bases, and 12 bases separated the two germline ends. The CDR3 nucleotides are TGTGCCAGCAGTCGGCTGGGACTGCAAGAGACCCAGTACTTC. Translating gives CASSRLGLQETQYF.

The chain has TRBV4-1 and TRBJ2-1; 7 nucleotides line up with TRBD1. With 5 bases clipped from V and 7 bases from J, the junction kept 8 bases outside the gene matches. The CDR3 contains 14 residues. Germline assignment: CDR1 MGHRA and CDR2 YSYEKL. In DNA, the CDR3 is TGCGCCAGCAGCGCAACGACAGGGTGGAATGAGCAGTTCTTC. It translates to CASSATTGWNEQFF.

This sequence joins TRBV19 and TRBJ2-2; possible D gene TRBD2, 6 bases. The V gene's germline CDR1 is LNHDA and CDR2 SQIVND (reference sequence). The V end was cut by 6 bases, the J end by 0 bases, with 8 bases between. CDR3 size: 14 residues. Here the CDR3 DNA reads TGTGCCAGTAGCCGGACTACGAACACCGGGGAGCTGTTTTTT. It translates to CASSRTTNTGELFF.

The J gene is TRBJ2-1, the V gene TRBV19; D possibly corresponds to TRBD1 (5 bases). This CDR3 contains 12 residues. V was pared by 7 bases and J by 7 bases, with 11 bases between. CDR1 LNHDA and CDR2 SQIVND come from the germline V gene (reference sequence). In DNA form, the CDR3 reads TGTGCCAGTACAGCGCGACAGAATGAGCAGTTCTTC. This translates into CASTARQNEQFF.

This clone was seen once. The chain carries TRBV7-2 and TRBJ2-3; 8 bases match TRBD2. Germline V gene lookup returns CDR1 SGHTA and CDR2 FQGNSA. The CDR3 is made up of 16 amino acids. V lost 3 bases to trimming and J lost 2 bases; unmatched junction nucleotides: 7. CDR3 in DNA: TGTGCCAGCAGCTTTTGGATAGCGGGATTCACAGATACGCAGTATTTT. Its protein product is CASSFWIAGFTDTQYF.

This clone is medium-sized (0.01 to 0.1%) in the sample. V usage is TRBV6-5 and J usage is TRBJ2-7, with D perhaps matching TRBD1 (6 bases). The V and J ends lost 6 bases and 1 base respectively, with 10 bases between them. CDR1 is MNHEY and CDR2 is SVGAGI in the germline V gene. The CDR3 is made up of 13 amino acids. CDR3 nucleotides: TGTGCCAGCAGAGGGGACATGTCCTACGAGCAGTACTTC. It specifies CASRGDMSYEQYF.

The genes are TRBV14 and TRBJ2-7, with D hard to call. CDR1 is SGHDN and CDR2 is FVKESK in the germline V gene. The CDR3 runs to 13 residues. V lost 4 bases, J lost 6 bases, and 13 bases lay in between. The CDR3 here is CASSPHTLAEQYF. The CDR3 nucleotides are TGTGCCAGCAGCCCGCATACCCTCGCCGAGCAGTACTTC.

The CDR3 DNA follows: TGTGCCAGCAGCCAGGGGACAGGTTGGTTGGGATATGGCTACACCTTC. Protein: CASSQGTGWLGYGYTF. This chain connects TRBV5-5 to TRBJ1-2, with 8 bases lining up with TRBD1. V gave up 4 bases and J gave up 5 bases; unmatched junction bases: 13. In germline, CDR1 is SGHKS, CDR2 YYEKEE (reference sequence). CDR3 size: 16 residues.

The chain links TRBV18 to TRBJ1-2; D is perhaps TRBD1 (6 bases). The V gene lost 3 bases and the J gene lost 4 bases, with 18 bases spanning the gap. CDR3 size: 16 residues. Looked up from germline, CDR1 is KGHSH and CDR2 is LQKENI. This CDR3 is CASSPRQDPTAYGYTF. In DNA form, the CDR3 reads TGTGCCAGCTCACCCCGACAGGACCCGACGGCCTATGGCTACACCTTC.

The genes are TRBV5-1 and TRBJ1-2, with 8 bases matching TRBD1. There are 15 residues in the CDR3. With 0 bases clipped from V and 6 bases from J, the junction kept 7 bases outside the gene matches. Germline CDR1 SGHRS, CDR2 YFSETQ. The CDR3 spells CASSLEGQAFNGYTF. In DNA, the CDR3 is TGCGCCAGCAGCTTGGAGGGACAGGCATTCAATGGCTACACCTTC.

The chain links TRBV5-1 to TRBJ2-5; possibly TRBD1 for D (6 bases). The CDR3 spans 14 residues. V lost 3 bases and J lost 6, with 15 bases in between. The germline V gene encodes CDR1 SGHRS and CDR2 YFSETQ. The CDR3 protein is CASSSTGILQTQYF. In DNA, the CDR3 is TGCGCCAGCAGCTCTACAGGGATATTACAGACCCAGTACTTC.

The chain employs TRBV2 and TRBJ1-5; tentatively, D is TRBD1 (5 bases). V dropped 0 bases and J dropped 7 bases, with 10 bases sitting between them. The germline CDR1 and CDR2 sequences are SNHLY and FYNNEI. The CDR3 runs 14 residues. The CDR3 sequence is CASSEAAGRQPQHF. The CDR3 coding sequence is TGTGCCAGCAGTGAAGCGGCAGGGCGCCAGCCCCAGCATTTT.

The V and J genes are TRBV5-1 and TRBJ1-2; TRBD1 agrees at 8 bases. The V segment lost 0 bases and the J segment 6 bases; nucleotides outside the gene matches: 7. The germline V gene encodes CDR1 SGHRS and CDR2 YFSETQ. The CDR3 length is 15 residues. CDR3 protein: CASSLAGQGGNGYTF. The CDR3 nucleotides are TGCGCCAGCAGCTTGGCTGGACAGGGAGGAAATGGCTACACCTTC.

V gene TRBV7-2 combines with J gene TRBJ2-2; D is uncertain. CDR1 SGHTA and CDR2 FQGNSA come from the germline V gene. V was trimmed by 5 bases and J by 8 bases, leaving 12 bases between them. The CDR3 spans 13 residues. DNA of the CDR3: TGTGCCAGCAGCCGCGGACGTCAGGGGGAGCTGTTTTTT. As protein: CASSRGRQGELFF.

This clone came up a few times. V and J are TRBV5-1 and TRBJ2-1; no clear D. V was cut by 3 bases and J by 10 bases, with 14 bases left in between. The CDR3 has 13 residues. Germline CDR1 reads SGHRS; CDR2 reads YFSETQ. The CDR3 bases are TGCGCCAGCAGCTCCAAGGGTTCTTCAGAGCAGTTCTTC. It translates to CASSSKGSSEQFF.